Listed below are T cell receptor beta chains from one sample, sequenced in a study of OX40 agonist ivuxolimab in advanced cancers. The repertoire was sequenced with immunoSEQ multiplex PCR; TCRdb's copy has only in-frame clones and lacks some. The data contain approximately 96,000 clones, around 91% of them seen just once; the ten biggest clones take up around 1.6%. The sequencing used CD4+ or CD8+ T cells sorted from blood, collected in a trial of the OX40 agonist ivuxolimab. The receptors were sampled from an adult with an advanced solid tumor such as melanoma, head and neck, liver or kidney cancer. The CDR3 runs from the conserved cysteine through the conserved F or W. The order of the fields is clone size, J gene, D gene, V gene, CDR3 protein, CDR3 DNA. The D gene is left open where the match is weak. Clone size is not always given. Where it is, it says once, few, many or a class for expanded clones.

-	TRBJ2-1	-	TRBV19	CASSIPRDSRPNEQFF	TGTGCCAGTAGTATCCCCCGAGACTCCCGACCTAATGAGCAGTTCTTC
-	TRBJ2-7	-	TRBV19	CASSIGKRGYYEQYF	TGTGCCAGTAGTATAGGGAAGAGGGGCTACTACGAGCAGTACTTC
-	TRBJ1-5	TRBD1	TRBV2	CASSPLGTGSNQPQHF	TGTGCCAGCAGCCCACTCGGGACAGGGAGTAATCAGCCCCAGCATTTT
-	TRBJ2-7	TRBD1	TRBV7-2	CASSPRTGGYEQYF	TGTGCCAGCAGCCCCCGGACAGGGGGCTACGAGCAGTACTTC
-	TRBJ2-7	-	TRBV7-2	CASSLQPQYEQYF	TGTGCCAGCAGCTTACAACCCCAGTACGAGCAGTACTTC
-	TRBJ2-5	-	TRBV5-4	CASSLASGQETQYF	TGTGCCAGCAGCTTGGCCTCCGGCCAAGAGACCCAGTACTTC
once	TRBJ2-5	TRBD2	TRBV11-2	CASSLSGTRQETQYF	TGTGCCAGCAGCTTGAGCGGGACCAGACAAGAGACCCAGTACTTC
-	TRBJ2-3	-	TRBV7-3	CASSPGGSGNTDTQYF	TGTGCCAGCAGCCCAGGAGGTAGCGGTAACACAGATACGCAGTATTTT
few	TRBJ1-2	-	TRBV19	CASKTEMDSYGYTF	TGTGCCAGTAAGACCGAGATGGACAGCTATGGCTACACCTTC
-	TRBJ2-1	TRBD2	TRBV5-1	CASSLARGTSTYNEQFF	TGCGCCAGCAGCTTGGCCCGGGGGACTAGTACCTACAATGAGCAGTTCTTC
-	TRBJ2-3	-	TRBV7-2	CASSSDGKLTDTQYF	TGTGCCAGCAGCTCTGACGGAAAACTCACAGATACGCAGTATTTT
-	TRBJ1-6	-	TRBV11-3	CASSLDPRPSPLHF	TGTGCCAGCAGCTTAGATCCGAGGCCTTCACCCCTCCACTTT
-	TRBJ2-1	TRBD2	TRBV27	CASSRVAGVANEQFF	TGTGCCAGCAGTCGCGTAGCGGGAGTCGCGAATGAGCAGTTCTTC
-	TRBJ1-2	TRBD1	TRBV19	CASSAGTGRTF	TGTGCCAGTAGCGCCGGGACAGGGCGCACCTTC
-	TRBJ2-7	-	TRBV28	CASSTGPPSYEQYF	TGTGCCAGCAGTACCGGGCCCCCGTCCTACGAGCAGTACTTC
-	TRBJ2-7	-	TRBV19	CASSIGPGTTYEQYF	TGTGCCAGTAGTATAGGCCCCGGGACCACTTACGAGCAGTACTTC
-	TRBJ1-1	-	TRBV5-4	CASSPVGEGLAFF	TGTGCCAGCAGCCCTGTAGGGGAGGGGCTAGCTTTCTTT
-	TRBJ1-1	-	TRBV11-1	CASSSGVPPHEAFF	TGTGCCAGCAGTTCTGGGGTCCCCCCTCATGAAGCTTTCTTT
-	TRBJ2-7	-	TRBV28	CASSLVTLTTYEQYF	TGTGCCAGCAGTTTGGTAACACTTACAACCTACGAGCAGTACTTC
-	TRBJ2-3	-	TRBV7-9	CASSLGDGGDTQYF	TGTGCCAGCAGCTTAGGTGACGGGGGAGATACGCAGTATTTT
once	TRBJ2-1	TRBD2	TRBV5-1	CASSSRTSGSEQFF	TGCGCCAGCAGCTCCCGGACTAGCGGGAGCGAGCAGTTCTTC
-	TRBJ1-2	-	TRBV19	CASSTPTDHYGYTF	TGTGCCAGTAGTACCCCGACAGACCACTATGGCTACACCTTC
-	TRBJ2-5	-	TRBV7-2	CASSLARAGEQETQYF	TGTGCCAGCAGCTTAGCGCGGGCAGGGGAACAAGAGACCCAGTACTTC
-	TRBJ2-1	-	TRBV5-1	CASSLEGASLDEQFF	TGCGCCAGCAGCTTGGAAGGGGCTAGCTTGGATGAGCAGTTCTTC
-	TRBJ1-4	-	TRBV5-8	CASSLGGATNEKLFF	TGTGCCAGCAGCTTGGGGGGCGCAACTAATGAAAAACTGTTTTTT
-	TRBJ2-1	-	TRBV13	CASSGEGPLSYNEQFF	TGTGCCAGCAGCGGTGAGGGACCCCTCTCCTACAATGAGCAGTTCTTC
-	TRBJ1-1	-	TRBV5-8	CASSLLGRTEAFF	TGTGCCAGCAGCTTGTTAGGGAGGACTGAAGCTTTCTTT
-	TRBJ2-5	TRBD1	TRBV29-1	CSVEITGAETQYF	TGCAGCGTTGAAATCACAGGGGCAGAGACCCAGTACTTC
-	TRBJ2-3	-	TRBV11-2	CASSLDQDTQYF	TGTGCCAGCAGCTTAGATCAAGATACGCAGTATTTT
-	TRBJ2-7	-	TRBV19	CASSLNGISYEQYF	TGTGCCAGTAGTCTCAACGGGATCTCCTACGAGCAGTACTTC
-	TRBJ2-7	TRBD2	TRBV19	CASSIDLAGAREQYF	TGTGCCAGTAGTATAGATCTAGCGGGAGCTCGAGAGCAGTACTTC
-	TRBJ1-5	TRBD1	TRBV28	CASSVWDSSSNQPQHF	TGTGCCAGCAGTGTCTGGGACAGCTCTAGCAATCAGCCCCAGCATTTT
-	TRBJ2-1	TRBD2	TRBV29-1	CSVEQLAGEYNEQFF	TGCAGCGTTGAACAACTAGCGGGAGAGTACAATGAGCAGTTCTTC
-	TRBJ2-3	-	TRBV5-4	CASSRDTDTQYF	TGTGCCAGCAGCCGGGACACAGATACGCAGTATTTT
once	TRBJ2-2	-	TRBV13	CASSSRGELFF	TGTGCCAGCAGCTCCCGTGGGGAGCTGTTTTTT
-	TRBJ2-5	-	TRBV10-1	CASMTPQETQYF	TGCGCCAGTATGACACCCCAAGAGACCCAGTACTTC
-	TRBJ2-5	TRBD1	TRBV7-3	CASSLFPPGQGVPTQYF	TGTGCCAGCAGCTTATTCCCCCCTGGACAGGGGGTTCCGACCCAGTACTTC
-	TRBJ2-7	-	TRBV6-6	CASSLEGSLYEQYF	TGTGCCAGCAGTTTGGAAGGGAGTCTGTACGAGCAGTACTTC
-	TRBJ2-3	-	TRBV6-4	CASSVWRRSTDTQYF	TGTGCCAGCAGTGTTTGGAGGAGGAGCACAGATACGCAGTATTTT
-	TRBJ2-5	-	TRBV15	CATSRAQETQYF	TGTGCCACCAGCCGCGCCCAAGAGACCCAGTACTTC
once	TRBJ2-7	-	TRBV4-2	CASSPGSPQGIDEQYF	TGTGCCAGCAGCCCGGGCTCTCCACAGGGAATCGACGAGCAGTACTTC
-	TRBJ2-7	TRBD2	TRBV5-1	CASSFRGRESEQYF	TGCGCCAGCAGCTTCCGCGGGAGGGAGAGCGAGCAGTACTTC
-	TRBJ2-7	-	TRBV27	CASSSTSRSYEQYF	TGTGCCAGCAGTTCAACTAGCCGTTCCTACGAGCAGTACTTC
-	TRBJ2-2	-	TRBV7-8	CASSRVLRTGELFF	TGTGCCAGCTCCCGGGTGCTCCGCACCGGGGAGCTGTTTTTT
-	TRBJ1-2	-	TRBV7-2	CASSRQDYGYTF	TGTGCCAGCAGCCGACAGGACTATGGCTACACCTTC
-	TRBJ2-1	TRBD2	TRBV5-1	CASSPTTSGGYNEQFF	TGCGCCAGCAGCCCCACGACTAGCGGGGGATACAATGAGCAGTTCTTC
-	TRBJ2-7	-	TRBV7-2	CASSSASYEQYF	TGTGCCAGCAGCTCCGCCTCCTACGAGCAGTACTTC
-	TRBJ1-3	-	TRBV7-7	CASSLAQGSGNTIYF	TGTGCTAGCAGCTTAGCACAGGGCTCTGGAAACACCATATATTTT
-	TRBJ1-2	TRBD1	TRBV30	CAWWTGGNYGYTF	TGTGCCTGGTGGACAGGGGGTAACTATGGCTACACCTTC